This TCR beta chain appears in the sequencing data of a study of T cell clonotyping in hematopoietic cell transplantation. The study, taken as a whole, reports: Higher Inverse Simpson Index values in graft donor and pretransplant recipient predicted broader posttransplant TCR diversity.

This CDR3 contains 12 residues. CDR1 MNHEY and CDR2 SMNVEV come from the germline V gene (reference sequence). With 6 bases removed from V and 7 bases from J, the gap between germline ends came to 12 bases. About this clone itself: Its cognate antigen is unknown.

The table came from immunoSEQ multiplex PCR; TCRdb's copy has only in-frame clones and leaves some out. The sample includes 60,000 to 75,000 clones, around 94% of them seen just once. V is TRBV27 and J is TRBJ2-5; the D is unclear. The sequenced material came from peripheral blood mononuclear cells. The clonotype was recovered from a man aged 45-65 years in good health. Some clones in this sample may be carry-over from other donors' samples. CDR3 protein: CASSSAFGTQYF. The CDR3 DNA reads TGTGCCAGCAGCTCAGCCTTCGGGACCCAGTACTTC.